The present entry profiles one T cell receptor beta chain with its context. Its antigen is unidentified. The entry originates in a study of OX40 agonist ivuxolimab in advanced cancers. Looking at the study overall: Participants, 82.7% male, averaged roughly 59 years of age, ranging from 23 to 79. Under the entry rules, prior anti-PD-1, anti-PD-L1 or anti-CTLA-4 therapy was allowed, and roughly 41% had some.

Drawing of blood for sampling happened at baseline, at cycle 4 day 1, and at cycle 7 day 1. Findings and caveats of the study: By week 6 at 0.1 to 3.0 mg/kg, blood CD4+ and CD8+ T cells had expanded clonally.

TCRdb's table, derived via immunoSEQ multiplex PCR, lists solely in-frame clones and lacks some. The sample contains tens of thousands of clones, 90% to 95% of which appear only once. V was pared by 5 bases and J by 0 bases, with 11 bases between. The CDR3 is 15 amino acids. The germline V gene encodes CDR1 MNHEY and CDR2 SVGAGI. The chain is built from TRBV6-5 and TRBJ2-1; the D is unclear. The receptor was derived from an adult with an advanced solid tumor such as melanoma, head and neck, liver or kidney cancer. This material consisted of CD4+ or CD8+ T cells sorted from blood, taken in a trial of the OX40 agonist ivuxolimab. In DNA form, the CDR3 reads TGTGCCAGCAGTCCCACGGCATCCTCCTACAATGAGCAGTTCTTC. It yields the protein CASSPTASSYNEQFF.